This record covers a single TCR beta chain. Its target is not known. This specimen comes from a study of blood T cells in healthy people across ages. Study observations and caveats: Possibly, changes in expanded clonotypes were confounded because donor CMV status was unknown.

V dropped 5 bases and J dropped 0; count of bases not matched to a gene: 4. CDR1 and CDR2 (germline): SGHAT, FQDESV (reference sequence). This CDR3 comprises 17 residues. Together with a sample-barcoded 5' primer, a J-beta primer mix was included in a second PCR lasting about 6 to 11 cycles. TCRdb processed the 5' RACE reads anew with MiXCR; each CDR3 protein has one entry. The data show about 1.8 million distinct CDR3 sequences, around half seen once. This chain links TRBV11-1 with TRBJ2-3, with 14 bases matching TRBD2. This TCR came from a woman aged 40 to 50 in good health. Sequences were obtained from blood. CDR3 nucleotides: TGTGCCAGCAGCACACGGACTAGCGGGAGGAGCACAGATACGCAGTATTTT. It encodes CASSTRTSGRSTDTQYF.